This paragraph covers one T cell receptor beta chain sequence. Its antigen is still unknown. This could be a read error, since a much larger clone is one nucleotide away. The CDR3 sequence is 17 residues long. Germline CDR1 reads MNHEY; CDR2 reads SVGAGI. Trimming took off 0 bases at V and 0 bases at J, with 14 bases between the two ends. This entry comes from a study of blood T cells in healthy people across ages. General study points: The study regarded diversity estimates from one million T cells as underestimates. Versus aged donors, long-lived donors had higher diversity and more naive CD4+ cells.

A second PCR of roughly 7 to 11 cycles used a sample-barcoded 5' primer and a J-beta primer mix. Each cDNA molecule was tagged by a template-switch adaptor that had 12 random nucleotides. CDR3-containing paired-end reads numbering at least 2.5 million came from each sample. TCRdb fed the 5' RACE reads into MiXCR, producing one record per CDR3 protein. The table records fewer than 800,000 distinct CDR3 sequences, around 45% of them present only once. V gene TRBV6-5 combines with J gene TRBJ1-1; no definite D call. The clonotype originates from an older woman in good health. Material: blood. The CDR3 nucleotides read TGTGCCAGCAGTTACTCTGCCCGGAATACTATGAACACTGAAGCTTTCTTT. This encodes CASSYSARNTMNTEAFF.